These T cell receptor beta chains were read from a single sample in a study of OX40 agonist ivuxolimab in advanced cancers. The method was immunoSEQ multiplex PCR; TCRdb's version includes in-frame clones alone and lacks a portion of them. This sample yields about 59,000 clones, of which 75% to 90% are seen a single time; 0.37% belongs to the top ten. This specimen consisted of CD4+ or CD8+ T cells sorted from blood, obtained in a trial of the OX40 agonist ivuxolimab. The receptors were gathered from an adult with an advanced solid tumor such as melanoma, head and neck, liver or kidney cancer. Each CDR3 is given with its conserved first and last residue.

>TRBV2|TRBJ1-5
CASRRAQQPQHF
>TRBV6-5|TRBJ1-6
CASSYVANSYNSPLHF
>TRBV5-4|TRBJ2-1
CASSNPKTGGEEQFF
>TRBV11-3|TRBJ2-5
CASSLDRGRETQYF
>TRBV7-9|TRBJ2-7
CASSWSGGRNSEQYF
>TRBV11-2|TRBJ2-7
CASSGIHEQYF
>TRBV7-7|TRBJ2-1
CASSLDVDREQFF
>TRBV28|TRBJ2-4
CASSSSGEEGEKNIQYF
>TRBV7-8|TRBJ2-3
CASSPKRGVADTQYF
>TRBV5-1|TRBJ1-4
CASSYGTIQEKLFF
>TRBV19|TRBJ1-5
CASSTGPHGNQPQHF
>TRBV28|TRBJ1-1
CASSVLDRVGTEAFF
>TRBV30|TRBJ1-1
CAWSHRDRHTEAFF
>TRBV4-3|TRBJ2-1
CASSPARGLYNEQFF
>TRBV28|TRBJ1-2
CASRKNAANYGYTF
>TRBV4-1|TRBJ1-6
CASSLTKRGAGSPLHF
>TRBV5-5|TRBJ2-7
CASSLGGSKDFSYEQYF
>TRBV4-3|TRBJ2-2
CASSQQLQGFSLDTGELFF
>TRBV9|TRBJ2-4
CAKRDVLAKNIQYF
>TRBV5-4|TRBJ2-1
CASSFALALSYNEQFF
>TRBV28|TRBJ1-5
CASIGGEGNQPQHF
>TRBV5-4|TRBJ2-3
CASSLYRTDTQYF
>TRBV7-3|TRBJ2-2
CASSSRLAGDAGELFF
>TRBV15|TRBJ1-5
CATRLGGQTNQPQHF
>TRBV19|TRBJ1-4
CASRSGATNEKLFF
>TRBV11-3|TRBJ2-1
CASSLDRGPSVYNEQFF
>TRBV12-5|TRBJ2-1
CASGLVVAGGDNEQFF
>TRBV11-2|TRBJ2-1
CASSPSLFYNEQFF
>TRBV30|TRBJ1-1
CAWTYSWNTEAFF
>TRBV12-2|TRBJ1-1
CASRLPSVLENTEAFF
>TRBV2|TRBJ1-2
CASRDDRQNYGYTF